Each of the 14 T cell receptor beta chains below was sequenced from the same sample in a study of T cell repertoires in cytomegalovirus infection. In TCRdb, the reads were re-called with MiXCR into one record per CDR3 protein. The sample lists under 90,000 distinct CDR3 sequences, approximately 22% occurring once. These receptors' antigens are unknown. The sequenced sample consisted of PBMCs, sequenced either directly or after in vitro stimulation (not recorded which). The receptors shown here come from a human donor in good health (CMV status not recorded). Some clones in this sample may be carry-over from other donors' samples.

This clonotype occurred a few times. V gene TRBV4-2 combines with J gene TRBJ1-5; TRBD1 might be the D (5 bases). The CDR3 contains 17 residues. Germline-derived CDR1 and CDR2 are LGHNA and YNFKEQ. V gave up 4 bases and J gave up 0 bases, with 16 bases separating them. CDR3 nucleotide sequence: TGTGCCAGCAGCCGCTCCGGAGGGGACTATAGCAATCAGCCCCAGCATTTT. Translation: CASSRSGGDYSNQPQHF.

This clonotype was recorded a few times. This chain joins TRBV4-1 and TRBJ2-1, with D tentatively TRBD2 (5 bases). CDR3 length: 14 amino acids. V was trimmed by 1 base and J by 8 bases, leaving 12 bases between them. Germline V gene data show CDR1 as MGHRA and CDR2 as YSYEKL. DNA for the CDR3: TGCGCCAGCAGCCAAGTCGCCTCCGGGGATGAGCAGTTCTTC. Translation: CASSQVASGDEQFF.

J is TRBJ1-1 and V is TRBV18; TRBD1 aligns across 7 bases. The junction had 8 bases not matched to a gene; V was cut back by 1 base and J by 3 bases. The CDR3 is 16 residues long. Germline loops: CDR1 KGHSH, CDR2 LQKENI. The DNA for the CDR3 is TGTGCCAGCTCACCACAACTAATGCAGGGGGACACTGAAGCTTTCTTT. Its translation is CASSPQLMQGDTEAFF.

This clonotype is medium-sized within its sample. The J gene is TRBJ2-1, the V gene TRBV7-9, with 7 bases matching TRBD2. The CDR3 is 16 residues long. Trimming removed 2 bases from V and 4 bases from J; junction bases left unmatched: 8. CDR1 and CDR2 (germline): SEHNR, FQNEAQ (reference sequence). The CDR3 DNA is TGTGCCAGCAGCTTAACGGGGCTAGCGGATTACAATGAGCAGTTCTTC. This sequence encodes CASSLTGLADYNEQFF.

This clonotype was seen a handful of times. V is TRBV2 and J is TRBJ2-1; 8 bases agree with TRBD2. The CDR3 has 15 amino acids. V was clipped by 2 bases and J by 9 bases; unmatched bases: 9. Germline values: CDR1 SNHLY, CDR2 FYNNEI. CDR3 DNA sequence: TGTGCCAGCAGTGAAACCGGGACTAGGGTCGGTGAGCAGTTCTTC. Translating it yields CASSETGTRVGEQFF.

This clonotype was seen at least ten times. The rearrangement links TRBV7-2 to TRBJ1-5, with D hard to call. This CDR3 region has 13 residues. V shed 1 base and J shed 4 bases, with 5 bases lying between them. The V gene's germline CDR1 is SGHTA and CDR2 FQGNSA. CDR3 in DNA: TGTGCCAGCAGCTTAGGGGTTAATCAGCCCCAGCATTTT. This codes for CASSLGVNQPQHF.

The chain is built from TRBV6-6 and TRBJ2-2; 8 bases map to TRBD1. CDR3 length equals 15 residues. J was trimmed by 4 bases and V by 6 bases; bases with no gene match: 7. CDR1 and CDR2 (germline): MNHNY, SVGAGI (reference sequence). CDR3 coding DNA: TGTGCCAGCAGCGGTGGACAGGGTAGCACCGGGGAGCTGTTTTTT. It yields the protein CASSGGQGSTGELFF.

This rearrangement joins TRBV7-2 to TRBJ1-5; D unclear. The ends were cut back, 1 base at V and 2 bases at J, with 6 bases in the middle. The CDR3 totals 14 residues. The germline V gene encodes CDR1 SGHTA and CDR2 FQGNSA. The CDR3: CASSLDPGNQPQHF. DNA for the CDR3: TGTGCCAGCAGCTTAGACCCAGGCAATCAGCCCCAGCATTTT.

This clonotype occurred a few times. V and J are TRBV28 and TRBJ1-2, with 10 bases that match TRBD1. J was trimmed by 5 bases and V by 6 bases; bases with no gene match: 9. Germline V gene sequence: CDR1 MDHEN, CDR2 SYDVKM. The CDR3 has 15 amino acids. The CDR3, as DNA: TGTGCCAGCAGGGAATCGGACAGGGGGAGGTATGGCTACACCTTC. This translates into CASRESDRGRYGYTF.

The chain couples TRBV5-5 to TRBJ1-6; no reliable D call. With 0 bases removed from V and 9 bases from J, the gap between germline ends came to 13 bases. Germline values: CDR1 SGHKS, CDR2 YYEKEE (reference sequence). The CDR3 runs to 15 residues. The DNA of the CDR3 is TGTGCCAGCAGCTTGGTTGAAGCACAAGGTTCACCCCTCCACTTT. It specifies CASSLVEAQGSPLHF.

Ten or more counts support this clonotype. CDR3 loop: CASSLGQGGEKLFF. DNA of the CDR3: TGTGCCAGCAGCTTAGGACAGGGCGGTGAAAAACTGTTTTTT. The genes are TRBV7-2 and TRBJ1-4; 7 nucleotides match TRBD1. Germline V gene data show CDR1 as SGHTA and CDR2 as FQGNSA. CDR3 length equals 14 residues. Germline trimming cut 1 base from V and 7 bases from J; bases unmatched to any gene: 3.

Many counts were recorded for this clonotype. This chain uses TRBV7-3 with TRBJ2-2; D is unresolved. Germline CDR1 and CDR2: SGHTA and FQGTGA. V lost 1 base, J lost 6 bases, and 6 bases lay in between. This CDR3 is built from 13 residues. CDR3 DNA sequence: TGTGCCAGCAGCTTAAAGCTCGCCGGGGAGCTGTTTTTT. Translated: CASSLKLAGELFF.

The chain employs TRBV11-1 and TRBJ2-7; TRBD1 matches 8 bases. The CDR3 extends over 16 amino acids. Looked up from germline, CDR1 is SGHAT and CDR2 is FQDESV (reference sequence). J was trimmed by 0 bases and V by 3 bases; bases with no gene match: 7. CDR3 nucleotide sequence: TGTGCCAGCAGCTTGGGGACAGGTCCTAGCTCCTACGAGCAGTACTTC. Translated, it gives CASSLGTGPSSYEQYF. The whole variable domain, filled in from reference TRBV11-1 and TRBJ2-7, reads EAEVAQSPRYKITEKSQAVAFWCDPISGHATLYWYRQILGQGPELLVQFQDESVVDDSQLPKDRFSAERLKGVDSTLKIQPAELGDSAMYLCASSLGTGPSSYEQYFGPGTRLTVT.

The chain links TRBV6-2 or TRBV6-3 to TRBJ1-1, with 8 bases that match TRBD1. Germline CDR1 MNHEY, CDR2 SVGEGT. J gave up 0 bases and V 6 bases, and 9 bases lay outside the gene matches. The CDR3 length is 16 residues. CDR3 DNA: TGTGCCAGCAGAACCGGGACAGGACACATGAACACTGAAGCTTTCTTT. Translating gives CASRTGTGHMNTEAFF.